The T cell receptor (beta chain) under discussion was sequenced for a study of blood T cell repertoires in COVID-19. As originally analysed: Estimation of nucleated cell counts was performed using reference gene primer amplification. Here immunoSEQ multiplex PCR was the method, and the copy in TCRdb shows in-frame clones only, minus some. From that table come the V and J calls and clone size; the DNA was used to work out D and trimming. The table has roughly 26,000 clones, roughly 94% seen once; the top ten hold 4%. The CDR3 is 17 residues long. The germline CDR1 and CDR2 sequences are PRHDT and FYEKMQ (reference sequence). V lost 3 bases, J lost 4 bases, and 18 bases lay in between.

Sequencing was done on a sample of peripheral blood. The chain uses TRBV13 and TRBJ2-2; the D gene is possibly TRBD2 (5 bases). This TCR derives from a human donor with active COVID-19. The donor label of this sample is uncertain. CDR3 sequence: CASSFRGLDTGTGELFF. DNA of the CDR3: TGTGCCAGCAGCTTTCGGGGTTTAGATACGGGCACCGGGGAGCTGTTTTTT.